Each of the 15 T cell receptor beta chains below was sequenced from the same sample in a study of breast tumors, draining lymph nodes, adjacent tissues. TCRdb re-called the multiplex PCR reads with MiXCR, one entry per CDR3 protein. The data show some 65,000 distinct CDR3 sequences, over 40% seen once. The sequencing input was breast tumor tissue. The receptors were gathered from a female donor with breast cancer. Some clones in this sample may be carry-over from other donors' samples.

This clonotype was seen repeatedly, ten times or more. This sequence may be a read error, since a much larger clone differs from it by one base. The CDR3 DNA follows: TGTGCCAGCAAAAGGATGGGATTGGAGGCCCAGTACTTC. Translation: CASKRMGLEAQYF. The chain joins TRBV2 to TRBJ2-5, with D tentatively TRBD2 (5 bases). Germline values: CDR1 SNHLY, CDR2 FYNNEI. This CDR3 has 13 residues. The germline V and J ends were trimmed by 7 bases and 9 bases, with 18 bases remaining between them. Based on the CDR3 plus reference TRBV2 and TRBJ2-5, the full variable domain is EPEVTQTPSHQVTQMGQEVILRCVPISNHLYFYWYRQILGQKVEFLVSFYNNEISEKSEIFDDQFSVERPDGSNFTLKIRSTKLEDSAMYFCASKRMGLEAQYFGPGTRLLVL.

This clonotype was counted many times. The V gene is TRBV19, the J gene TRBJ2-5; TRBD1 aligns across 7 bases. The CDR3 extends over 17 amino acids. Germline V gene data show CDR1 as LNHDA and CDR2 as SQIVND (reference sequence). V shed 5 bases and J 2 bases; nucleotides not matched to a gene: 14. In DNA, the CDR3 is TGTGCCAGTAGTCCCAATCCTGGGACAGAGAATCAAGAGACCCAGTACTTC. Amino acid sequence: CASSPNPGTENQETQYF.

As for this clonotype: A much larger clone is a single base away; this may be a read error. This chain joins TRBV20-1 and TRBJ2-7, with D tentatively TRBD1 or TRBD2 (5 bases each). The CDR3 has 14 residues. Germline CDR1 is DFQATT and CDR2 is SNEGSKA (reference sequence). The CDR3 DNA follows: TGCAGTGCTAGAGCTTCGGGGCTCTCCTCCGAGCAGTACTTC. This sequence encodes CSARASGLSSEQYF.

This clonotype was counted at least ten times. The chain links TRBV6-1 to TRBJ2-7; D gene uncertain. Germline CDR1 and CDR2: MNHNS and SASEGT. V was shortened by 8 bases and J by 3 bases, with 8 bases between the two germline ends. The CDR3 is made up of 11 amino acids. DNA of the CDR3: TGTGCCAGCCTCGAAGACTACGAGCAGTACTTC. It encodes CASLEDYEQYF.

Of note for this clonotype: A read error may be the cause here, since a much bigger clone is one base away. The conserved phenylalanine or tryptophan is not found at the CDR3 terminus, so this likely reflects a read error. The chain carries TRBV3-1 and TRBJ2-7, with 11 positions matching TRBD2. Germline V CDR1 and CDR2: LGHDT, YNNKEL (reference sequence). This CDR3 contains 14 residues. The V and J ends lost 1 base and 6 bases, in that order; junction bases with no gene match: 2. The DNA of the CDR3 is TGTGCCAGCAGCCAAGTTAGCGGGGGGGCCGAGCAGTACCTC. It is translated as CASSQVSGGAEQYL.

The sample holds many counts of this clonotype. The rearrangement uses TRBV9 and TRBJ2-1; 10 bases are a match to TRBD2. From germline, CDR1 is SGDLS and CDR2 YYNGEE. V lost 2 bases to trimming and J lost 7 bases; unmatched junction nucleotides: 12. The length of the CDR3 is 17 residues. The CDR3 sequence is CASSVGRGAGGRNEQFF. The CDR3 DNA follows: TGTGCCAGCAGCGTGGGGAGAGGAGCGGGGGGGCGAAATGAGCAGTTCTTC.

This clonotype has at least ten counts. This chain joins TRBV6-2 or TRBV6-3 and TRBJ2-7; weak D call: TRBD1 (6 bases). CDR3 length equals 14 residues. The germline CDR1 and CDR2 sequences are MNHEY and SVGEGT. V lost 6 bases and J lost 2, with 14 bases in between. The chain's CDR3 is CASSEIGGAYEQYF. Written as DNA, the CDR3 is TGTGCCAGCAGCGAGATTGGGGGCGCCTACGAGCAGTACTTC.

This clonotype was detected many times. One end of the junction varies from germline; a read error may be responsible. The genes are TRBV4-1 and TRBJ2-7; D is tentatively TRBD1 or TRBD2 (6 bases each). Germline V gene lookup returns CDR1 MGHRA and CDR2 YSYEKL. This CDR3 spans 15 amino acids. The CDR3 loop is CASSQGRGATYGQYF. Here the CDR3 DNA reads TGCGCCAGCAGCCAAGGAAGGGGGGCGACCTACGGGCAGTACTTC.

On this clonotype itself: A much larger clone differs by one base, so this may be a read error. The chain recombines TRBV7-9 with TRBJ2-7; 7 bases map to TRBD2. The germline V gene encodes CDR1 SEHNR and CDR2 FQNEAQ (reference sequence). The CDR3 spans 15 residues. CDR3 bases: TGTGCCAGCAGCATCTTAATAGTGGGAGGGGACGAGCAGCACTTC. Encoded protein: CASSILIVGGDEQHF.

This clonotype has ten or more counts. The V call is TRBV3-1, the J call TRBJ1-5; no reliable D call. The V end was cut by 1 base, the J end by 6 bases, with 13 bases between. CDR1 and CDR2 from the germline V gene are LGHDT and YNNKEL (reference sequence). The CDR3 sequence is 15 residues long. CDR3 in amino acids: CASSQGHAGTQPQHF. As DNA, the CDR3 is TGTGCCAGCAGCCAAGGTCATGCAGGAACTCAGCCCCAGCATTTT.

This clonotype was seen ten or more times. CDR3 in DNA: TGTGCCAGCAGCCGTTTTTTGGGACTAGGGGGATACGAGCAGTACTTC. It translates to CASSRFLGLGGYEQYF. The V and J genes are TRBV5-5 and TRBJ2-7; 8 bases are shared with TRBD2. Germline V gene lookup returns CDR1 SGHKS and CDR2 YYEKEE (reference sequence). The trim removed 4 bases at V and 4 bases at J, leaving 13 bases unmatched. The length of the CDR3 is 16 residues. Looking up the rest from reference TRBV5-5 and TRBJ2-7 gives the full variable domain: DAGVTQSPTHLIKTRGQQVTLRCSPISGHKSVSWYQQVLGQGPQFIFQYYEKEERGRGNFPDRFSARQFPNYSSELNVNALLLGDSALYLCASSRFLGLGGYEQYFGPGTRLTVT.

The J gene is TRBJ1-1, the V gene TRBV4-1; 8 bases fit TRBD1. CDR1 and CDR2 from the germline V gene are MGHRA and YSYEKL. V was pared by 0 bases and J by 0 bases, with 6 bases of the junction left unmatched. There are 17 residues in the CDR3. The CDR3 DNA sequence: TGCGCCAGCAGCCAAGAAGTAACAGGGGGGTTGAACACTGAAGCTTTCTTT. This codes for CASSQEVTGGLNTEAFF.

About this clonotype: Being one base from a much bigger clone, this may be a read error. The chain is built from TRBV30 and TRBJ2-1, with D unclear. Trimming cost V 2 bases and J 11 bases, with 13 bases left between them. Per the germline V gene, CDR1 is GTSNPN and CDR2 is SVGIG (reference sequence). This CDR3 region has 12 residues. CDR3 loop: CAWSTPTKQQFF. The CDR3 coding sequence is TGTGCCTGGAGTACTCCTACGAAACAGCAGTTCTTC. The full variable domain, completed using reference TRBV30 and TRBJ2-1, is SQTIHQWPATLVQPVGSPLSLECTVEGTSNPNLYWYRQAAGRGLQLLFYSVGIGQISSEVPQNLSASRPQDRQFILSSKKLLLSDSGFYLCAWSTPTKQQFFGPGTRLTVL.

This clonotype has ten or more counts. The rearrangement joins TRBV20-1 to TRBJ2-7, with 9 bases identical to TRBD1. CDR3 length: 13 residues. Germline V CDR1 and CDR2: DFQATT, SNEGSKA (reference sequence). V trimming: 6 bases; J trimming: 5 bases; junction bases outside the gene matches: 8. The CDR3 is CSASRTGEHEQYF. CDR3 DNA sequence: TGCAGTGCCTCAAGGACAGGGGAGCACGAGCAGTACTTC.

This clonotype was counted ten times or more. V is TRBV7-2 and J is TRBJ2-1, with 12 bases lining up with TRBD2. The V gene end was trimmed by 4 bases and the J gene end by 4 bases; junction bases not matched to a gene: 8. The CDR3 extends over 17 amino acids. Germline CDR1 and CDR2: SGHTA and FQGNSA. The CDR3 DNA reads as TGTGCCAGCAGCTCAGAGACTAGCGGGGGATGTTACAATGAGCAGTTCTTC. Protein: CASSSETSGGCYNEQFF.